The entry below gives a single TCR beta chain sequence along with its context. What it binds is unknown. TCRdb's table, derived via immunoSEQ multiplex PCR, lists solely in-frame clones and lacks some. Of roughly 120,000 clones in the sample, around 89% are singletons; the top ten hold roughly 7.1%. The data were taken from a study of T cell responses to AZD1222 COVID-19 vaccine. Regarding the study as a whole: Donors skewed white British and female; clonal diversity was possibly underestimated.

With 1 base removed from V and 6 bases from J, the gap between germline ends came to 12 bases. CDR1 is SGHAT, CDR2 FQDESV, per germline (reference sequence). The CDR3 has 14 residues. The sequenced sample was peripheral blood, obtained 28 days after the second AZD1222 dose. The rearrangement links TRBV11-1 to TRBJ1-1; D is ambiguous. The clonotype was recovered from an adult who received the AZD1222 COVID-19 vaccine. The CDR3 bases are TGTGCCAGCAGCTTAGTCTCTCGGGCGGCTGAAGCTTTCTTT. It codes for CASSLVSRAAEAFF.